This TCR beta chain comes out of a study of T cell repertoires in cytomegalovirus infection. The CDR3 is 14 amino acids. V dropped 1 base and J dropped 6; count of bases not matched to a gene: 5. This clonotype was detected only a few times. Antigen specificity is unknown. Study outcomes and limitations: Of the TCR beta families, the public ones yielded a cumulative frequency that identified carriers of CMV plus the relevant HLA. HLA-C-restricted CMV-specific TCR beta clonotypes prevailed in the ex vivo response.

Each CDR3 protein is one row after TCRdb ran MiXCR on the reads. The sample yields about half a million distinct CDR3 sequences, around 35% seen once. This sample comprised cultured PBMCs, obtained from culture after CMV antigen stimulation. The TCR originated in a human donor in good health (CMV status not recorded). Some clones in this sample may be carry-over from other donors' samples. The genes are TRBV12-3 or TRBV12-4 and TRBJ1-1; 7 bases are shared with TRBD1. For the CDR3, the DNA is TGTGCCAGCAGTTTAGTACAGGGGATTGCTGAAGCTTTCTTT. This translates into CASSLVQGIAEAFF.